Here is one T cell receptor (beta chain) with its context. Its antigen is not known. The sample is drawn from a study of shared clonotypes between healthy human individuals. The CDR3 loop spans 16 amino acids. The germline V gene encodes CDR1 SGHNT and CDR2 YYREEE (reference sequence). V shed 5 bases and J shed 0 bases, with 12 bases lying between them. Overall study findings and caveats: Researchers sampled blood only, noting tissue repertoires likely differ.

Each of the donors was a healthy adult who was HIV-negative and had not had a recent acute infection or vaccination. The test was conducted at deep level. TCRdb keeps only in-frame clones here, not all; method: immunoSEQ multiplex PCR. The sample includes some 2,000,000 clones, almost 96% seen only once; the top ten take 0.13%. The source is a man aged 18 to 29 in good health. The specimen was naive CD4+ T cells sorted from blood. Subset of the sample: CD45RA+ positively selected. The chain employs TRBV5-4 and TRBJ1-6; D is undetermined. The CDR3 here is CASRFDRSSYNSPLHF. CDR3 nucleotides: TGTGCCAGCAGGTTCGACCGGAGCTCCTATAATTCACCCCTCCACTTT. Using reference TRBV5-4 and TRBJ1-6 for the parts outside the CDR3, the full variable domain is ETGVTQSPTHLIKTRGQQVTLRCSSQSGHNTVSWYQQALGQGPQFIFQYYREEENGRGNFPPRFSGLQFPNYSSELNVNALELDDSALYLCASRFDRSSYNSPLHFGNGTRLTVT.